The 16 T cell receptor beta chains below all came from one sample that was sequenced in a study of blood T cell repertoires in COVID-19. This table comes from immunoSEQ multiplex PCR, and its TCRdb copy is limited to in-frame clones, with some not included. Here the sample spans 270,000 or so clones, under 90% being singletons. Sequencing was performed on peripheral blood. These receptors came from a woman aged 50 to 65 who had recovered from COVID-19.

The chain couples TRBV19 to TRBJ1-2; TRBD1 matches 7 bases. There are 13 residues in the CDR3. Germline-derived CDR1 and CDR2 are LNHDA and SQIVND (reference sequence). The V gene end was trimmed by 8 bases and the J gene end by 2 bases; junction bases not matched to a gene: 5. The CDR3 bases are TGTGCCAGTGAGACAGGGCAAAACTATGGCTACACCTTC. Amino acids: CASETGQNYGYTF.

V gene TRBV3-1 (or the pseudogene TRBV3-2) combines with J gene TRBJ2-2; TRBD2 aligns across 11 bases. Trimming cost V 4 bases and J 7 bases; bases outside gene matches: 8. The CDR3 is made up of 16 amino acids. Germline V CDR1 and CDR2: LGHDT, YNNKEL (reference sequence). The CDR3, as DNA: TGTGCCAGCAGCCCACAGACTAGCGGGACTGGCGGGGAGCTGTTTTTT. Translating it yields CASSPQTSGTGGELFF.

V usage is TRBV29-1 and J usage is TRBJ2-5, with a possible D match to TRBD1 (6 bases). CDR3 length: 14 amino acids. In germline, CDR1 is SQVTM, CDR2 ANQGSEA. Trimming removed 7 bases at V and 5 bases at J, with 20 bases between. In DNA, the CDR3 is TGCAGCGCCCACGGGACACGGACGGGGGAGACCCAGTACTTC. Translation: CSAHGTRTGETQYF.

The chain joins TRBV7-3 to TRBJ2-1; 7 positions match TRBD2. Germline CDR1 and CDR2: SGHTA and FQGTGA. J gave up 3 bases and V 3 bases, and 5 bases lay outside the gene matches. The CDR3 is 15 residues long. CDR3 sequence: CASSLGRGSYNEQFF. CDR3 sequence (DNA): TGTGCCAGCAGCTTGGGGAGGGGAAGCTACAATGAGCAGTTCTTC.

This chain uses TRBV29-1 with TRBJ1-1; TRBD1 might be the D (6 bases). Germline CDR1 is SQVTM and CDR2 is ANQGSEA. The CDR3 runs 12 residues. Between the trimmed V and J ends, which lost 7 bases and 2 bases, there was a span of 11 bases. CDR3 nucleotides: TGCAGCGCAGGGGAAGGAAACACTGAAGCTTTCTTT. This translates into CSAGEGNTEAFF.

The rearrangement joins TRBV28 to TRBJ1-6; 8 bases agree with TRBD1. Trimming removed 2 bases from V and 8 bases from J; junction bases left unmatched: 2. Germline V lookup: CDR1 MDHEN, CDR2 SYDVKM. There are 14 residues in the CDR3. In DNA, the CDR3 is TGTGCCAGCAGTTTAGGGGACAGGTATTCACCCCTCCACTTT. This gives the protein CASSLGDRYSPLHF.

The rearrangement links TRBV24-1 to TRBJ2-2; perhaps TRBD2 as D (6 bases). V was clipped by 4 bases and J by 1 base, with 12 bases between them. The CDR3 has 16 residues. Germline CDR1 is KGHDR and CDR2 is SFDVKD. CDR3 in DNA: TGTGCCACCAGTGAAAGGAGGGAACGGAACACCGGGGAGCTGTTTTTT. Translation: CATSERRERNTGELFF.

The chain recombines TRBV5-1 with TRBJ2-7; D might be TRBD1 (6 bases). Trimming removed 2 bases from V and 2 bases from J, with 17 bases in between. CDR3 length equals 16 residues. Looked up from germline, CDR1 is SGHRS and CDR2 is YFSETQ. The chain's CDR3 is CASSFSHREGTYEQYF. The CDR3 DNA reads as TGCGCCAGCAGCTTCTCTCACAGGGAAGGAACCTACGAGCAGTACTTC.

CDR3 bases: TGTGCCAGCAGTTCCTCGGACAGGGTGGGTCAGCCCCAGCATTTT. The encoded protein is CASSSSDRVGQPQHF. The rearrangement joins TRBV6-5 to TRBJ1-5; the match to TRBD1 covers 8 bases. Germline V gene data show CDR1 as MNHEY and CDR2 as SVGAGI. After removal of 4 bases from V and 6 bases from J, the junction contained 8 bases not matched to a gene. The CDR3 contains 15 residues.

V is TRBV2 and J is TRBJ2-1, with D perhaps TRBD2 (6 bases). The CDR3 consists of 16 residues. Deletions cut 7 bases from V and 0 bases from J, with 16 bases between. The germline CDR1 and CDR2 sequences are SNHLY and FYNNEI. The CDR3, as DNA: TGTGCCAGCATTCGTCCGCCTAGCGACTCCTACAATGAGCAGTTCTTC. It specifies CASIRPPSDSYNEQFF.

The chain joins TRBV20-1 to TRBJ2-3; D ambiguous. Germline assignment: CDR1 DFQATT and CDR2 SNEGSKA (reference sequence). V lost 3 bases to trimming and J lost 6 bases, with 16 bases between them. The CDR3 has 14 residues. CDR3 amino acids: CSASLRRTGDTQYF. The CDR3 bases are TGCAGTGCTAGTCTACGACGTACCGGGGATACGCAGTATTTT.

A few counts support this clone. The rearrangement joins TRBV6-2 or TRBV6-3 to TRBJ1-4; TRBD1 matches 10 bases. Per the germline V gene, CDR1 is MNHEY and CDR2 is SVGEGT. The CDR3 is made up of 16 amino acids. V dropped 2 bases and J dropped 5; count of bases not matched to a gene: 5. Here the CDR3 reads CASSYGGQGVNEKLFF. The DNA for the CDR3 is TGTGCCAGCAGTTACGGCGGACAGGGGGTGAATGAAAAACTGTTTTTT.

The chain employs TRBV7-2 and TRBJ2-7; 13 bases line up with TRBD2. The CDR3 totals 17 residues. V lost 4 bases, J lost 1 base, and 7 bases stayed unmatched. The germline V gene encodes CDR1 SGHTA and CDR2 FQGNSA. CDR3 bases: TGTGCCAGCAGCTCCCCCCCGGGACTAGCGGGATCCTACGAGCAGTACTTC. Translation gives CASSSPPGLAGSYEQYF.

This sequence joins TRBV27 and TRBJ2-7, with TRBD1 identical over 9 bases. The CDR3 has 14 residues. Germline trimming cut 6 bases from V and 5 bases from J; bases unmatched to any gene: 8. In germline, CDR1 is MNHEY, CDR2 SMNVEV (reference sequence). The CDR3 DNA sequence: TGTGCCAGCAGCGAGGGACAGGGTCGGGACGAGCAGTACTTC. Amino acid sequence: CASSEGQGRDEQYF.

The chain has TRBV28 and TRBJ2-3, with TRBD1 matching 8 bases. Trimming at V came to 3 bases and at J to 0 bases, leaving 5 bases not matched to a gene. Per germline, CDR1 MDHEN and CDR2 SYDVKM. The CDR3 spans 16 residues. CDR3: CASSLGQASSTDTQYF. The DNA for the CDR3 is TGTGCCAGCAGTTTGGGACAGGCCTCTAGCACAGATACGCAGTATTTT.

In nucleotides, the CDR3 is TGTGCCACCAGTGATTTGGAGGGACAGGGTATCGGCACAGATACGCAGTATTTT. It is translated as CATSDLEGQGIGTDTQYF. V and J are TRBV24-1 and TRBJ2-3; 9 bases map to TRBD1. Germline V gene sequence: CDR1 KGHDR, CDR2 SFDVKD. The CDR3 length is 18 residues. The trim removed 0 bases at V and 1 base at J, leaving 7 bases unmatched.